Sequencing of this TCR beta chain was carried out in a study of PD-1 blockade in mismatch repair-deficient tumors (dated by TCRdb to 2017 to 2019). Study-wide context: The trial enrolled 65 to 100 consecutive patients with roughly twelve mismatch repair-deficient cancer types between 2013 and September 2016, all previously treated and progressing. Deep sequencing of TCR CDR3 regions was used to track tumor-associated T cell clones in peripheral blood of patients responding to PD-1 blockade. The research as a whole found: Rapid expansion after pembrolizumab followed by contraction, generally before radiologic responses, was shown by tumor-resident clones, which were often undetectable in blood before treatment.

For each enrolled patient, mismatch repair deficiency was established using either polymerase chain reaction or immunohistochemistry. TCR sequencing was carried out for three patients who responded to pembrolizumab therapy. The phase II trial prospectively evaluated PD-1 blockade with pembrolizumab in advanced mismatch repair-deficient cancers, independent of tissue of origin. Peripheral blood T cell samples were gathered serially, both before PD-1 blockade started and at multiple time points afterward. Blood sampling times were reported as weeks after the first pembrolizumab dose. As to this clone: Its antigen target is currently unknown. No much larger clone is present one base from it, and per-base qualities are unavailable.

The CDR3 runs 17 amino acids, cysteine and phenylalanine included. Only the CDR3 DNA is retained, 51 bases long and in frame from the first base. Sequences MDHEN (CDR1) and SYDVKM (CDR2) are obtained from the germline V gene. Trimming at the junction amounts to 5 bases on V and 2 bases on J, and the germline ends lie 20 bases apart. The library was prepared using the immunoSEQ multiplex PCR assay. In its TCRdb copy, this immuneACCESS table keeps in-frame sequences only and misses some clones. Where compared with another copy, unresolved V genes explain less than half of these, and the others have no known cause. Within this sample are some 120,000 clones, with 88% of them counted one time only. Approximately 10% of the sample rests with the top ten.

The chain is encoded by TRBV28 joined to TRBJ2-3; TRBD1 is perhaps the D gene, given 6 matching bases. The sequencing used peripheral blood, collected approximately 72 weeks after starting pembrolizumab. This TCR was sampled from an adult with mismatch repair-deficient cancer. The sequence in DNA is TGTGCCAGCAGTCACGACTACAGGGTATCTTACACAGATACGCAGTATTTT. Its product reads: CASSHDYRVSYTDTQYF.